This T cell receptor beta chain appears in the sequencing data of a study of cytomegalovirus exposure and HLA in healthy donors. Study-level results: Earlier results showed most TCR beta V segments being productive about 87% or about 30% of the time. For most TCR sequences rarity was the rule, although some public TCRs occurred in many donors.

Worth noting for this clone: Its specificity is unknown.

The PCR had 60 Vbeta and 13 Jbeta primers. In the original workflow: Tens of millions of unique TCR beta chains, roughly 11 million of them shared, were counted by a later analysis. Measured with immunoSEQ multiplex PCR; TCRdb has only the in-frame clones, and not every one. V and J calls and clone size are those listed in that table; D and trimming were worked out from the DNA. The sample lists around 110,000 clones, more than 60% occurring once. V lost 2 bases and J 3 bases, leaving 9 bases between the germline ends. Per the germline V gene, CDR1 is SGDLS and CDR2 is YYNGEE. CDR3 length: 15 residues.

The sequenced sample was PBMCs. The source of this sequence is a man aged 35-49 years in good health and CMV-seronegative. The chain carries TRBV9 and TRBJ2-6; TRBD1 might be the D (6 bases). The DNA of the CDR3 is TGTGCCAGCAGCGTCAGGGGTGATGGGGCCAACGTCCTGACTTTC. It codes for CASSVRGDGANVLTF.